The 13 T cell receptor beta chains listed next were all sequenced from one sample in a study of shared clonotypes between healthy human individuals. Some clones are missing from TCRdb's copy, which holds only in-frame ones; the method was immunoSEQ multiplex PCR. The sample has about 560,000 clones; around three quarters are singletons. Sequenced: PBMCs. Source of these receptors: a woman aged 35 to 49 in good health. Some clones in this sample may be carry-over from other donors' samples.

About this clone: Other nucleotide sequences in the sample specify the same CDR3. The chain combines TRBV28 with TRBJ1-1; no definite D call. Germline V gene lookup returns CDR1 MDHEN and CDR2 SYDVKM. CDR3 length equals 14 residues. Deletions cut 6 bases from V and 1 base from J, with 12 bases between. This CDR3 is CASSSPGGNTEAFF. The CDR3 nucleotides read TGTGCCAGCAGCTCGCCTGGTGGGAACACTGAAGCTTTCTTT.

This rearrangement joins TRBV7-3 to TRBJ2-3; 7 nucleotides align to TRBD2. CDR3 length: 14 amino acids. From germline, CDR1 is SGHTA and CDR2 FQGTGA. V trimming: 4 bases; J trimming: 3 bases; junction bases outside the gene matches: 4. CDR3 amino acids: CASSSSGATDTQYF. The DNA for the CDR3 is TGTGCCAGCAGCTCGAGCGGGGCGACAGATACGCAGTATTTT.

The chain recombines TRBV6-1 with TRBJ2-2; D perhaps matches TRBD1 (8 bases). There are 15 residues in the CDR3. V was cut by 7 bases and J by 6 bases, with 18 bases left in between. From germline, CDR1 is MNHNS and CDR2 SASEGT. CDR3 sequence (DNA): TGTGCCAGCACCCCCCTACAGGGGGGGCCCGGGGAGCTGTTTTTT. Its protein product is CASTPLQGGPGELFF.

The rearrangement links TRBV19 to TRBJ2-1; tentative D call: TRBD2 (6 bases). In germline, CDR1 is LNHDA, CDR2 SQIVND (reference sequence). CDR3 length: 16 residues. Trimming removed 3 bases at V and 0 bases at J, with 12 bases between. The CDR3 region is CASSILAGNSYNEQFF. For the CDR3, the DNA is TGTGCCAGTAGTATTCTTGCGGGAAACTCCTACAATGAGCAGTTCTTC.

The chain carries TRBV5-8 and TRBJ2-1, with 8 bases aligning to TRBD1. J lost 5 bases, V lost 1 base, and 5 bases had no gene match. Germline V CDR1 and CDR2: SGHTS, YDEGEE. This CDR3 is built from 15 residues. The CDR3 protein is CASSLRGQVHNEQFF. As DNA, the CDR3 is TGTGCCAGCAGCTTGAGGGGACAGGTCCACAATGAGCAGTTCTTC.

Remarks on this clone: This clone may be a read error of a much larger clone one base away. The DNA of the CDR3 is TGTGCCAGCAGCTTAGGGAAGAACACCGGGGAGCTGTTTTTT. Translation: CASSLGKNTGELFF. The chain links TRBV7-3 to TRBJ2-2; D remains ambiguous. The CDR3 covers 14 residues. V lost 2 bases to trimming and J lost 1 base, with 5 bases between them. Per the germline V gene, CDR1 is SGHTA and CDR2 is FQGTGA.

Here the CDR3 DNA reads TGTGCCACCAGCGGGACAGCTAACTATGGCTACACCTTC. Protein product: CATSGTANYGYTF. V is TRBV6-1 and J is TRBJ1-2; 7 positions agree with TRBD1. Germline CDR1 is MNHNS and CDR2 is SASEGT. The V segment lost 10 bases and the J segment 0 bases; nucleotides outside the gene matches: 5. The CDR3 is 13 amino acids.

The chain carries TRBV5-4 and TRBJ2-3; the D call may be TRBD1 or TRBD2 (6 bases each). From germline, CDR1 is SGHNT and CDR2 YYREEE (reference sequence). The CDR3 contains 16 residues. With 4 bases removed from V and 0 bases from J, the gap between germline ends came to 15 bases. The CDR3 loop is CASSPAGHISTDTQYF. CDR3 bases: TGTGCCAGCAGCCCCGCGGGACATATTAGCACAGATACGCAGTATTTT. Together with reference TRBV5-4 and TRBJ2-3, the CDR3 gives the full variable domain: ETGVTQSPTHLIKTRGQQVTLRCSSQSGHNTVSWYQQALGQGPQFIFQYYREEENGRGNFPPRFSGLQFPNYSSELNVNALELDDSALYLCASSPAGHISTDTQYFGPGTRLTVL.

Turning to this clone: Compared with germline, one end of the junction differs, possibly owing to a read error. The genes are TRBV7-7 and TRBJ2-1, with 12 bases matching TRBD2. The CDR3 covers 15 residues. Germline V gives CDR1 SSHAT, CDR2 FNYEAQ (reference sequence). CDR3 loop: CASSPGTSGSNEQFF. The CDR3 nucleotides are TGTGCTAGCAGCCCCGGGACTAGCGGGTCAAATGAGCAGTTCTTC.

About this clone itself: It is likely a read error, because the conserved phenylalanine at the end of the CDR3 is missing. This chain's CDR3 is CASGTGGTTNEKLFL. CDR3 DNA: TGTGCCAGCGGGACAGGGGGTACAACTAATGAAAAACTGTTTCTT. The rearrangement uses TRBV28 and TRBJ1-4; TRBD1 matches at 11 bases. The germline gives CDR1 MDHEN, CDR2 SYDVKM. Unmatched junction bases numbered 2, after V lost 8 bases and J lost 0 bases. The CDR3 totals 15 residues.

The chain combines TRBV5-4 with TRBJ1-2, with a tentative D call TRBD1 (5 bases). This CDR3 is built from 14 residues. The V end lost 0 bases, the J end lost 2 bases, and 8 bases lay between the germline ends. Per the germline V gene, CDR1 is SGHNT and CDR2 is YYREEE (reference sequence). The CDR3 DNA follows: TGTGCCAGCAGCTTGGTGGGGACGAACTATGGCTACACCTTC. This codes for CASSLVGTNYGYTF.

V and J are TRBV6-6 and TRBJ2-5; TRBD2 agrees at 13 bases. The J call may be in error: the DNA end matches TRBJ2-7 better. This CDR3 is 14 amino acids long. The germline V gene encodes CDR1 MNHNY and CDR2 SVGAGI (reference sequence). The CDR3 is CASSTSGRGGEQYF. As DNA, the CDR3 is TGTGCCAGCAGTACTAGCGGGAGGGGAGGCGAGCAGTACTTC.

This clone has a handful of counts. V is TRBV5-1 and J is TRBJ1-5; TRBD1 matches 7 bases. Unmatched junction bases numbered 0, after V lost 0 bases and J lost 0 bases. The CDR3 runs to 15 residues. Germline loops: CDR1 SGHRS, CDR2 YFSETQ. CDR3 in DNA: TGCGCCAGCAGCTTGGGGGACAGTAGCAATCAGCCCCAGCATTTT. It yields the protein CASSLGDSSNQPQHF.